The next 18 T cell receptor beta chains were all read from a single sample in a study of a mutant IDH1 vaccine in newly diagnosed glioma. Time point denoted: week 5, during vaccination. Each dose delivered 300 ug of mutant IDH1 20-mer peptide subcutaneously with imiquimod. The method was immunoSEQ multiplex PCR; TCRdb's version includes in-frame clones alone and lacks a portion of them. The data hold around 56,000 clones, with roughly 82% observed a single time. These TCRs' antigens remain unknown. The starting material was PBMCs, obtained from a glioma patient whose treatment included an IDH1 peptide vaccine. The receptors originated from a young woman with glioma. Some clones in this sample may be carry-over from other donors' samples.

The chain employs TRBV29-1 and TRBJ2-5; D may be TRBD2 (7 bases). Trimming left V 4 bases short and J 7 bases short, with 13 bases between. There are 12 residues in the CDR3. CDR1 and CDR2 from the germline V gene are SQVTM and ANQGSEA. CDR3 region: CSVGGGDRTQYF. CDR3 bases: TGCAGCGTTGGGGGGGGCGACAGGACCCAGTACTTC.

V gene TRBV5-6 combines with J gene TRBJ2-1, with D maybe TRBD1 (5 bases). This CDR3 region has 17 residues. Trimming removed 1 base from V and 0 bases from J, with 14 bases in between. Germline V CDR1 and CDR2: SGHDT, YYEEEE. The DNA for the CDR3 is TGTGCCAGCAGCTTGTTGGCCCTTCAGGGCTCCTACAATGAGCAGTTCTTC. As protein: CASSLLALQGSYNEQFF.

The V and J genes are TRBV18 and TRBJ2-5; 10 nucleotides agree with TRBD1. The J call is in doubt because the DNA end fits TRBJ2-7 better. CDR3 length equals 19 residues. CDR1 is KGHSH, CDR2 LQKENI, per germline. The CDR3 region is CASSATLAWPGQGSYEQYF. For the CDR3, the DNA is TGTGCCAGCTCAGCGACTCTGGCTTGGCCGGGACAGGGGTCGTACGAGCAGTACTTC.

This sequence joins TRBV4-3 and TRBJ1-2; no clear D gene. CDR3 length: 14 residues. With 0 bases removed from V and 1 base from J, the gap between germline ends came to 6 bases. CDR1 is LGHNA, CDR2 YSLEER, per germline. The CDR3 here is CASSQDTGNYGYTF. CDR3 sequence (DNA): TGCGCCAGCAGCCAAGATACCGGTAACTATGGCTACACCTTC.

This rearrangement joins TRBV19 to TRBJ1-2, with D possibly TRBD1 on 5 matching bases. CDR1 is LNHDA and CDR2 is SQIVND in the germline V gene (reference sequence). The CDR3 is 15 residues long. The V end lost 1 base, the J end lost 4 bases, and 13 bases lay between the germline ends. CDR3 protein: CASSIAQGQGYGYTF. CDR3 nucleotides: TGTGCCAGTAGTATAGCCCAGGGTCAGGGCTATGGCTACACCTTC.

The chain has TRBV9 and TRBJ2-7, with TRBD2 matching 8 bases. V lost 4 bases to trimming and J lost 2 bases; unmatched junction nucleotides: 5. Germline lookup yields CDR1 SGDLS and CDR2 YYNGEE. The CDR3 runs 14 residues. CDR3 amino acids: CASSPGLDAYEQYF. The CDR3 DNA sequence: TGTGCCAGCAGCCCGGGACTAGACGCCTACGAGCAGTACTTC.

This sequence joins TRBV25-1 and TRBJ2-7; TRBD2 might be the D (5 bases). V was shortened by 6 bases and J by 5 bases, with 17 bases between the two germline ends. Looked up from germline, CDR1 is MGHDK and CDR2 is SYGVNS. The CDR3 is 14 amino acids. CDR3 in DNA: TGTGCCAGCAGGGTGGACGGACTCTCGGACGAGCAGTACTTC. As protein: CASRVDGLSDEQYF.

In this sample, this clone turned up a few times. The chain recombines TRBV6-1 with TRBJ1-2, with D perhaps TRBD1 (5 bases). The CDR3 is 12 amino acids. Looked up from germline, CDR1 is MNHNS and CDR2 is SASEGT. V lost 4 bases to trimming and J lost 5 bases, with 8 bases between them. The CDR3 region has the DNA TGTGCCAGCAGTGGGGGGAGGTATGGCTACACCTTC. It yields the protein CASSGGRYGYTF.

The rearrangement uses TRBV5-1 and TRBJ2-7, with 14 positions matching TRBD2. Trimming at V came to 3 bases and at J to 5 bases, leaving 10 bases not matched to a gene. Germline V gives CDR1 SGHRS, CDR2 YFSETQ. The CDR3 is 17 residues long. Here the CDR3 DNA reads TGCGCCAGCAGCTCCCGAGGACTAGCGGGAGGTAAGAACGAGCAGTACTTC. This sequence encodes CASSSRGLAGGKNEQYF.

This clone is deemed medium-sized. In DNA form, the CDR3 reads TGCAGCGTTGAAGATCGTGGCACTGAAGCTTTCTTT. This translates into CSVEDRGTEAFF. The chain has TRBV29-1 and TRBJ1-1; no firm D call. Trimming stripped 0 bases from V and 4 bases from J, with 6 bases between. The length of the CDR3 is 12 residues. From germline, CDR1 is SQVTM and CDR2 ANQGSEA.

CDR3 residues: CAWGLWRGQSSYEQYF. The CDR3, as DNA: TGTGCCTGGGGGCTCTGGAGGGGCCAAAGCTCCTACGAGCAGTACTTC. The chain carries TRBV30 and TRBJ2-7, with D tentatively TRBD2 (6 bases). This CDR3 region has 16 residues. Germline CDR1 is GTSNPN and CDR2 is SVGIG (reference sequence). The V and J ends lost 5 bases and 0 bases respectively, with 20 bases between them. The variable domain in full, completed from reference TRBV30 and TRBJ2-7, reads SQTIHQWPATLVQPVGSPLSLECTVEGTSNPNLYWYRQAAGRGLQLLFYSVGIGQISSEVPQNLSASRPQDRQFILSSKKLLLSDSGFYLCAWGLWRGQSSYEQYFGPGTRLTVT.

The gene calls are TRBV19 and TRBJ1-5; tentative D call: TRBD1 (5 bases). The V end lost 5 bases, the J end lost 9 bases, and 20 bases lay between the germline ends. The CDR3 has 15 residues. CDR1 and CDR2 (germline): LNHDA, SQIVND (reference sequence). The CDR3 DNA is TGTGCCAGTAGTCCCCAAAGTAGGGGCGCGGGGCCCCAGCATTTT. It encodes CASSPQSRGAGPQHF. The complete variable domain, with remaining parts taken from reference TRBV19 and TRBJ1-5, reads DGGITQSPKYLFRKEGQNVTLSCEQNLNHDAMYWYRQDPGQGLRLIYYSQIVNDFQKGDIAEGYSVSREKKESFPLTVTSAQKNPTAFYLCASSPQSRGAGPQHFGDGTRLSIL.

The chain is built from TRBV19 and TRBJ2-2; tentatively, D is TRBD2 (5 bases). The V gene's germline CDR1 is LNHDA and CDR2 SQIVND (reference sequence). The CDR3 totals 14 residues. Trimming shortened V by 10 bases and J by 4 bases, and 16 bases separated the two germline ends. As DNA, the CDR3 is TGTGCCACCTCACTACCGGGGAGCACCGGGGAGCTGTTTTTT. Its protein is CATSLPGSTGELFF.

This chain links TRBV7-2 with TRBJ2-3; D may be TRBD2 (5 bases). Germline V gene sequence: CDR1 SGHTA, CDR2 FQGNSA. The CDR3 sequence is 18 residues long. V lost 0 bases to trimming and J lost 2 bases, with 18 bases between them. Here the CDR3 reads CASSLAPAAGRFTDTQYF. Written as DNA, the CDR3 is TGTGCCAGCAGCTTAGCCCCAGCGGCGGGTCGCTTCACAGATACGCAGTATTTT.

The chain joins TRBV6-5 to TRBJ2-3; tentatively, D is TRBD1 or TRBD2 (5 bases each). V lost 6 bases, J lost 2 bases, and 15 bases lay in between. This CDR3 contains 15 residues. CDR1 and CDR2 from the germline V gene are MNHEY and SVGAGI. The chain's CDR3 is CASSGVGASTDTQYF. The CDR3 DNA is TGTGCCAGCAGCGGGGTCGGGGCTTCCACAGATACGCAGTATTTT.

The V gene is TRBV4-2, the J gene TRBJ1-1; TRBD1 might be the D (5 bases). The V gene's germline CDR1 is LGHNA and CDR2 YNFKEQ. V was shortened by 1 base and J by 7 bases, with 19 bases between the two germline ends. CDR3 length: 16 amino acids. CDR3 region: CASSQGELGGLGEAFF. The CDR3 DNA reads TGTGCCAGCAGCCAAGGGGAATTGGGGGGATTAGGTGAAGCTTTCTTT.

The chain links TRBV7-9 to TRBJ1-1; D call uncertain. The CDR3 has 14 residues. Trimming left V 3 bases short and J 1 base short, with 9 bases between. The germline V gene encodes CDR1 SEHNR and CDR2 FQNEAQ (reference sequence). CDR3 amino acids: CASSFRTGNTEAFF. CDR3 sequence (DNA): TGTGCCAGCAGCTTTCGGACTGGGAACACTGAAGCTTTCTTT.

Points on this clone: The sample has other DNA sequences that encode this CDR3 too. The chain combines TRBV6-6 with TRBJ1-2; no clear D gene. The germline V and J ends were trimmed by 6 bases and 6 bases, with 17 bases remaining between them. The germline gives CDR1 MNHNY, CDR2 SVGAGI (reference sequence). This CDR3 has 14 residues. The chain's CDR3 is CASSPGLQRDGYTF. The CDR3 DNA follows: TGTGCCAGCAGCCCTGGGTTACAAAGGGATGGCTACACCTTC.